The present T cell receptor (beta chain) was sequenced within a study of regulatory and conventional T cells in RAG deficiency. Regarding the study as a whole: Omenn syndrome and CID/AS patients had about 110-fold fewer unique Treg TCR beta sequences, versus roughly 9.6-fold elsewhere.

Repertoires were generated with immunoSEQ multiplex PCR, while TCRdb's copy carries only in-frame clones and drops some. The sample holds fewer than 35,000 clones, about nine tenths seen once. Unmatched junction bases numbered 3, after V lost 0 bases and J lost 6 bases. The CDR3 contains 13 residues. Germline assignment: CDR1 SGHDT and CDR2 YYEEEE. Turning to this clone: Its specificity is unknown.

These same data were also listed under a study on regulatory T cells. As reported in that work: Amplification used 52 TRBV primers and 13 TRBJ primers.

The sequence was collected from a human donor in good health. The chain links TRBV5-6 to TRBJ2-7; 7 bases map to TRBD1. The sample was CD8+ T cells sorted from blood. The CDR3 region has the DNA TGTGCCAGCAGCTTGGCGGCAGGGGGCGAGCAGTACTTC. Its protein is CASSLAAGGEQYF. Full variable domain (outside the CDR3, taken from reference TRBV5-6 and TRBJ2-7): DAGVTQSPTHLIKTRGQQVTLRCSPKSGHDTVSWYQQALGQGPQFIFQYYEEEERQRGNFPDRFSGHQFPNYSSELNVNALLLGDSALYLCASSLAAGGEQYFGPGTRLTVT.